Listed here are 14 T cell receptor beta chains from one sample, sequenced in a study of identical twins (dated by TCRdb to about 2016). Library method: 5' RACE. These reads were obtained on an Illumina HiSeq 2000. TCRdb trimmed public reads at Q25 via fastp, called clones via MiXCR and kept in-frame beta chains. Rows are unified per CDR3 protein, each entry keeping the most common DNA and genes. Within this sample are some 330,000 distinct CDR3 sequences, with approximately 9.1% of them counted one time only. Together, the top ten hold around 8.6% of the sample. Sequencing was performed on naive T cells sorted from blood. The sample's cell subset or site label is to be understood as: cells isolated with a human naive T-cell isolation kit. These receptors came from a woman in her fifties or sixties in good health.

Ten or more counts support this clonotype. The gene calls are TRBV12-3 or TRBV12-4 and TRBJ1-5, with a possible D match to TRBD1 (6 bases). This CDR3 has 15 residues. Trimming took 6 bases from V and 4 from J, leaving 16 bases between them. The CDR3 coding sequence is TGTGCCAGCAGCCCCGGGACACCTAATAATCAGCCCCAGCATTTT. It translates to CASSPGTPNNQPQHF.

The chain recombines TRBV12-3 or TRBV12-4 with TRBJ2-2; D is ambiguous. There are 13 residues in the CDR3. V lost 5 bases and J lost 6, with 10 bases in between. CDR3 sequence: CASSPVFPGELFF. Here the CDR3 DNA reads TGTGCCAGCAGTCCCGTTTTTCCCGGGGAGCTGTTTTTT.

This clonotype showed up just a few times. Here the CDR3 reads CASSLVPVSGSYEQFF. CDR3 coding DNA: TGCGCCAGCAGCTTGGTACCGGTCAGCGGGAGCTATGAGCAGTTCTTC. The chain employs TRBV5-1 and TRBJ2-1, with TRBD2 matching 8 bases. Germline CDR1 reads SGHRS; CDR2 reads YFSETQ. Trimming removed 0 bases from V and 8 bases from J; junction bases left unmatched: 10. This CDR3 is 16 amino acids long.

In nucleotides, the CDR3 is TGTGCCAGCAGTTCAGGCCCCGGGGCCAACGTCCTGACTTTC. This gives the protein CASSSGPGANVLTF. The chain is built from TRBV12-3 or TRBV12-4 and TRBJ2-6; D unresolved. V lost 4 bases and J lost 4, with 8 bases in between. CDR3 length equals 14 residues.

The rearrangement links TRBV7-9 to TRBJ1-1; TRBD1 is a possible D gene (6 bases). Germline CDR1 is SEHNR and CDR2 is FQNEAQ (reference sequence). The length of the CDR3 is 12 residues. CDR3: CTLQGGGTEAFF. CDR3 in DNA: TGTACTCTACAGGGCGGGGGAACTGAAGCTTTCTTT.

The DNA for the CDR3 is TGCAGCGTTGAGGGGGGACAGGGGTATGGCTACACCTTC. As protein: CSVEGGQGYGYTF. The chain employs TRBV29-1 and TRBJ1-2, with 10 bases that match TRBD1. This CDR3 contains 13 residues. V lost 3 bases, J lost 5 bases, and 3 bases stayed unmatched. Germline values: CDR1 SQVTM, CDR2 ANQGSEA.

This clonotype has at least ten counts. This chain links TRBV5-1 with TRBJ2-3, with 7 bases matching TRBD2. Trimming took 3 bases from V and 6 from J; bases not matched to a gene: 7. Germline V gene lookup returns CDR1 SGHRS and CDR2 YFSETQ. CDR3 length equals 14 residues. CDR3 sequence (DNA): TGCGCCAGCAGCTGGCAGCGGGGCCTGGATACGCAGTATTTT. Its translation: CASSWQRGLDTQYF.

This clonotype was counted at least ten times. The genes are TRBV20-1 and TRBJ2-1, with 7 bases lining up with TRBD2. The junction had 7 bases not matched to a gene; V was cut back by 5 bases and J by 0 bases. CDR3 length: 15 amino acids. Germline CDR1 DFQATT, CDR2 SNEGSKA (reference sequence). CDR3 DNA sequence: TGCAGTGCTCGACCGGGAGGTCTCTCCTACAATGAGCAGTTCTTC. Residues: CSARPGGLSYNEQFF.

This chain uses TRBV2 with TRBJ2-5; D ambiguous. The CDR3 consists of 13 residues. Trimming took off 8 bases at V and 1 base at J, with 11 bases between the two ends. Germline assignment: CDR1 SNHLY and CDR2 FYNNEI. In nucleotides, the CDR3 is TGTGCCAGCGGCCCTTTGGTCCAAGAGACCCAGTACTTC. Its translation is CASGPLVQETQYF.

This clonotype was seen a handful of times. V usage is TRBV14 and J usage is TRBJ2-3; D possibly corresponds to TRBD2 (6 bases). The CDR3 spans 15 residues. Germline-derived CDR1 and CDR2 are SGHDN and FVKESK. Trimming took 3 bases from V and 2 from J, leaving 12 bases between them. The CDR3 DNA follows: TGTGCCAGCAGCCATCGGGACTCCTACACAGATACGCAGTATTTT. Translated, it gives CASSHRDSYTDTQYF.

Only a few counts were recorded for this clonotype. The V gene is TRBV6-1, the J gene TRBJ2-1, with 7 bases that match TRBD1. Germline V CDR1 and CDR2: MNHNS, SASEGT. V was pared by 8 bases and J by 9 bases, with 7 bases of the junction left unmatched. The CDR3 contains 12 residues. This CDR3 reads CASPTGFGEQFF. CDR3 coding DNA: TGTGCCAGCCCGACAGGGTTTGGTGAGCAGTTCTTC.

This clonotype appeared a few times. V is TRBV15 and J is TRBJ2-2; 11 nucleotides match TRBD2. The CDR3 totals 15 residues. V dropped 5 bases and J dropped 4; count of bases not matched to a gene: 3. Germline V gene data show CDR1 as LNHNV and CDR2 as YYDKDF (reference sequence). As DNA, the CDR3 is TGTGCCACCAGCTTCGGACTAGCGGGCACCGGGGAGCTGTTTTTT. This encodes CATSFGLAGTGELFF. The full variable domain, completed using reference TRBV15 and TRBJ2-2, is DAMVIQNPRYQVTQFGKPVTLSCSQTLNHNVMYWYQQKSSQAPKLLFHYYDKDFNNEADTPDNFQSRRPNTSFCFLDIRSPGLGDTAMYLCATSFGLAGTGELFFGEGSRLTVL.

With respect to this clonotype: A much larger clone is a single base away; this may be a read error. CDR3 sequence: CASIQTSTAGNTIYF. The CDR3 DNA is TGTGCCAGCATCCAGACATCAACAGCCGGAAACACCATATATTTT. The gene calls are TRBV6-5 and TRBJ1-3; D is ambiguous. Trimming left V 7 bases short and J 4 bases short, with 17 bases between. The CDR3 consists of 15 residues. Germline CDR1 and CDR2: MNHEY and SVGAGI.

This clonotype was seen repeatedly, ten times or more. The CDR3 region has the DNA TGCGCCAGCAGCTTCGGGACTCTGAACACTGAAGCTTTCTTT. Translated: CASSFGTLNTEAFF. This chain joins TRBV5-1 and TRBJ1-1; possible D gene TRBD1, 5 bases. The CDR3 is 14 residues long. Germline assignment: CDR1 SGHRS and CDR2 YFSETQ. The V gene lost 2 bases and the J gene lost 0 bases, with 8 bases spanning the gap.